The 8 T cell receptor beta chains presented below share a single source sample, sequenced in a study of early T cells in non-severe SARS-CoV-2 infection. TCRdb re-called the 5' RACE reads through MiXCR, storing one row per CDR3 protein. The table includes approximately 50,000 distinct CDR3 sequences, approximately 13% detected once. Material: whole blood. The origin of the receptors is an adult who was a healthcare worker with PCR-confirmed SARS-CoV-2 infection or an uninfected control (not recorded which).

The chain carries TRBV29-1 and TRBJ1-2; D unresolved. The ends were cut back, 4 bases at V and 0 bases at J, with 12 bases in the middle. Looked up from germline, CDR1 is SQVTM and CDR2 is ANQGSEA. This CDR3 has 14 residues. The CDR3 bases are TGCAGCGTTGCAACACGGAGAGCTAACTATGGCTACACCTTC. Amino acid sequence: CSVATRRANYGYTF.

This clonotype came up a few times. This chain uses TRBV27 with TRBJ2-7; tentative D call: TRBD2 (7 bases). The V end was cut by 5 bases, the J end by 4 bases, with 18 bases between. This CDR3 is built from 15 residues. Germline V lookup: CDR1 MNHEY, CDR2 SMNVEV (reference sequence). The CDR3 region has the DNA TGTGCCAGCAGTCCCACCGGGGGGCCTCATTACGAGCAGTACTTC. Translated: CASSPTGGPHYEQYF.

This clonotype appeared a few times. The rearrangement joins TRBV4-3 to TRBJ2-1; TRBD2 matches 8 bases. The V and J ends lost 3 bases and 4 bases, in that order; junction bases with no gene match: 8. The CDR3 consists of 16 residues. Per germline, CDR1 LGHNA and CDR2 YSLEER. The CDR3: CASSQQSGGVYNEQFF. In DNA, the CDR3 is TGCGCCAGCAGCCAGCAAAGCGGGGGAGTTTACAATGAGCAGTTCTTC.

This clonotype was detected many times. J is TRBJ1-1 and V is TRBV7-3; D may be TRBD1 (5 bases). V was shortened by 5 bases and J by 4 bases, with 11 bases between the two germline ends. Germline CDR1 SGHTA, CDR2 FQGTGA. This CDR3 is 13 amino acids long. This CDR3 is CASSAGLGTEAFF. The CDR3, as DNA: TGTGCCAGCAGCGCAGGGTTAGGCACTGAAGCTTTCTTT.

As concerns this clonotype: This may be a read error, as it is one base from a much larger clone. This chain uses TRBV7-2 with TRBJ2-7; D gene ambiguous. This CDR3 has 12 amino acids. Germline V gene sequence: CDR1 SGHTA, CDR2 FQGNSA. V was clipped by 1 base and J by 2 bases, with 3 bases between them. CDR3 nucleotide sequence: TGTGCCAGCAGCTTAGGGGCCTACGAGCAGTACTTC. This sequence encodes CASSLGAYEQYF.

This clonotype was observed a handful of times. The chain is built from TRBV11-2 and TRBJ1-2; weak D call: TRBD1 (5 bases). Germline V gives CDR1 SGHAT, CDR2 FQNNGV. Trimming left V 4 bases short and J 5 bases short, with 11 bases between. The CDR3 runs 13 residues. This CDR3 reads CASSSFRVYGYTF. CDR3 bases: TGTGCCAGCAGCTCTTTCAGGGTGTATGGCTACACCTTC. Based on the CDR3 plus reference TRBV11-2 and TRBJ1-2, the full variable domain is EAGVAQSPRYKIIEKRQSVAFWCNPISGHATLYWYQQILGQGPKLLIQFQNNGVVDDSQLPKDRFSAERLKGVDSTLKIQPAKLEDSAVYLCASSSFRVYGYTFGSGTRLTVV.

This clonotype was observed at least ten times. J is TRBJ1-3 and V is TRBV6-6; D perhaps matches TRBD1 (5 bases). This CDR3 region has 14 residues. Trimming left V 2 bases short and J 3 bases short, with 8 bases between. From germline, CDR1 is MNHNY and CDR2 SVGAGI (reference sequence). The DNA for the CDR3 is TGTGCCAGCAGTTACGGGGGGAATGGAAACACCATATATTTT. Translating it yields CASSYGGNGNTIYF.

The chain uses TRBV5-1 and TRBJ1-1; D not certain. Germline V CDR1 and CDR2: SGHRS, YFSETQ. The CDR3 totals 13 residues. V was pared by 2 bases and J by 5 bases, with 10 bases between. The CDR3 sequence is CASSFSTRTEAFF. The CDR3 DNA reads TGCGCCAGCAGCTTCAGCACGAGGACTGAAGCTTTCTTT.